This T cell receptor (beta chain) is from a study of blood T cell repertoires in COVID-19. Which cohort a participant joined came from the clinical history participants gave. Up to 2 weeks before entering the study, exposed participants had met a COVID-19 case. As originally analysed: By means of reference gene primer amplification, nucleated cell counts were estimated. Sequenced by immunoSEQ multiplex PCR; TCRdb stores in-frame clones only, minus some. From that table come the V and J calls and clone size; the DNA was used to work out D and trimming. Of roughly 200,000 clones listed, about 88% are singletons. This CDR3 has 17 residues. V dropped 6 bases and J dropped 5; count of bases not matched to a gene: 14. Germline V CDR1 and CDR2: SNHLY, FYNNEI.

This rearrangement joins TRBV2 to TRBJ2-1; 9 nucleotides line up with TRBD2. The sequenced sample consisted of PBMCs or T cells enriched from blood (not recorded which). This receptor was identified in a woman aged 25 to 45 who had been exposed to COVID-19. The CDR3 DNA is TGTGCCAGCAGGCTGGGGAGTTTAGGACTAGCGCACAATGAGCAGTTCTTC. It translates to CASRLGSLGLAHNEQFF.